This T cell receptor beta chain derives from a study of T-cell reconstitution after alpha-beta-depleted transplantation in children. This clonotype was counted ten times or more. Its target is unknown. V lost 6 bases, J lost 5 bases, and 16 bases lay in between. Per germline, CDR1 MDHEN and CDR2 SYDVKM. The CDR3 runs to 15 residues. Study-level points and caveats: High day-60 TCRbeta diversity in some patients came from surviving recipient T cells and thymic progenitors. Reportedly, only several hundred clones from non-depleted graft cells drove alpha-beta T-cell counts at about two months. T cells produced anew were the main source of T-cell counts and diversity one year after transplant.

A library of TCRbeta sequences, prepared with unique molecular identifiers, was generated. TCRdb redid the calling of the PCR reads with MiXCR, one entry per CDR3 protein. The sample shows approximately 150,000 distinct CDR3 sequences, about 9% of them seen only once. The specimen was PBMCs, mostly from graft donor cells, collected 180 days after TCRalphabeta/CD19-depleted stem cell transplant. The chain links TRBV28 to TRBJ2-2; D possibly corresponds to TRBD1 (5 bases). This TCR was sampled from a female patient aged 2 to 10 who had a stem cell transplant for congenital amegakaryocytic thrombocytopenia, so the T cells may come from the graft donor. This chain's CDR3 is CASSRTKTVTGELFF. In DNA, the CDR3 is TGTGCCAGCAGCCGAACAAAGACAGTTACCGGGGAGCTGTTTTTT.